One sample yielded the 5 T cell receptor beta chains listed below, sequenced in a study of shared clonotypes between healthy human individuals. The assay was immunoSEQ multiplex PCR, and TCRdb's table has in-frame clones only and misses some. Of roughly 1,500,000 clones listed, approximately 98% were seen once; the top ten hold about 0.45%. Source material: naive CD4+ T cells sorted from blood. The subset denotes: CD45RA+ positively selected. The receptors come from a man in his thirties or forties in good health.

V and J are TRBV28 and TRBJ1-2; D unresolved. Per germline, CDR1 MDHEN and CDR2 SYDVKM. Trimming removed 10 bases from V and 4 bases from J, with 16 bases in between. The CDR3 loop spans 13 amino acids. The CDR3 loop is CAIDGESGYGYTF. CDR3 DNA: TGTGCCATCGACGGGGAATCTGGCTATGGCTACACCTTC.

The chain recombines TRBV27 with TRBJ2-1; the match to TRBD1 covers 10 bases. From germline, CDR1 is MNHEY and CDR2 SMNVEV (reference sequence). The CDR3 contains 18 residues. Trimming cost V 5 bases and J 2 bases; bases outside gene matches: 12. The CDR3 loop reads CASSPWTGGGSTYNEQFF. The CDR3 region has the DNA TGTGCCAGCAGTCCATGGACAGGGGGTGGCTCAACCTACAATGAGCAGTTCTTC.

The genes are TRBV4-1 and TRBJ1-3; D is undetermined. The germline gives CDR1 MGHRA, CDR2 YSYEKL. V lost 1 base and J 2 bases, leaving 12 bases between the germline ends. This CDR3 comprises 16 residues. CDR3 amino acids: CASSQGSADAGNTIYF. The CDR3 coding sequence is TGCGCCAGCAGCCAAGGTTCGGCAGACGCTGGAAACACCATATATTTT.

The rearrangement links TRBV10-1 to TRBJ2-1; possibly TRBD2 for D (8 bases). V was clipped by 6 bases and J by 6 bases, with 18 bases between them. This CDR3 region has 15 residues. CDR1 WNHNN and CDR2 SYGVQD come from the germline V gene (reference sequence). The CDR3 region has the DNA TGCGCCAGCAGGTCGGGAGGGGGCAAAGGCAATGAGCAGTTCTTC. Protein: CASRSGGGKGNEQFF.

The genes are TRBV28 and TRBJ2-3; D is uncertain. This CDR3 is 12 amino acids long. The germline gives CDR1 MDHEN, CDR2 SYDVKM. V was pared by 5 bases and J by 4 bases, with 7 bases between. CDR3 in amino acids: CASSLIADTQYF. In nucleotides, the CDR3 is TGTGCCAGCAGTCTCATAGCAGATACGCAGTATTTT.